This passage covers 14 T cell receptor beta chains from one sample sequenced in a study of cytomegalovirus exposure and HLA in healthy donors. Amplification used 60 Vbeta primers and 13 Jbeta primers. Generated by immunoSEQ multiplex PCR, the TCRdb table keeps only in-frame clones and is missing some. The table records fewer than 85,000 clones, less than 80% of them present only once. The sequencing sample was made of PBMCs. The receptors stem from a man between 35 and 55 years old in good health and CMV-seropositive.

The rearrangement joins TRBV4-3 to TRBJ1-5, with D possibly TRBD1 on 5 matching bases. Looked up from germline, CDR1 is LGHNA and CDR2 is YSLEER. The CDR3 runs to 15 residues. V lost 0 bases and J lost 6, with 12 bases in between. CDR3 sequence (DNA): TGCGCCAGCAGCCAAGATTGGAGGGGTACTCAGCCCCAGCATTTT. Translating gives CASSQDWRGTQPQHF.

This clone was seen once. The genes are TRBV29-1 and TRBJ1-1; D may be TRBD1 (6 bases). The germline CDR1 and CDR2 sequences are SQVTM and ANQGSEA. The CDR3 consists of 15 residues. Trimming took 3 bases from V and 1 from J, leaving 15 bases between them. CDR3 DNA: TGCAGCGTTGAGGGGGACACCCCACAGAACACTGAAGCTTTCTTT. This translates into CSVEGDTPQNTEAFF.

This clone was counted many times. The CDR3 here is CASRLGALGNQPQHF. The CDR3 nucleotides are TGTGCCAGCCGACTGGGAGCTCTGGGCAATCAGCCCCAGCATTTT. The V and J genes are TRBV10-3 and TRBJ1-5; unclear D gene. Germline CDR1 and CDR2: ENHRY and SYGVKD. The CDR3 spans 15 residues. V gave up 10 bases and J gave up 2 bases, with 18 bases separating them.

J is TRBJ2-1 and V is TRBV2; D might be TRBD1 (6 bases). Germline assignment: CDR1 SNHLY and CDR2 FYNNEI. This CDR3 spans 15 amino acids. V was pared by 2 bases and J by 2 bases, with 10 bases between. CDR3 region: CASSERRGTYNEQFF. CDR3 in DNA: TGTGCCAGCAGTGAACGCAGGGGAACCTACAATGAGCAGTTCTTC.

This clone was counted between two and nine times. The chain joins TRBV7-3 to TRBJ2-2; 7 bases agree with TRBD1. In germline, CDR1 is SGHTA, CDR2 FQGTGA. J gave up 0 bases and V 2 bases, and 0 bases lay outside the gene matches. CDR3 length equals 15 residues. CDR3 DNA sequence: TGTGCCAGCAGCTTAGGGACAGCGAACACCGGGGAGCTGTTTTTT. Protein: CASSLGTANTGELFF.

This chain links TRBV4-3 with TRBJ2-7; maybe TRBD1 (6 bases). Germline CDR1 and CDR2: LGHNA and YSLEER. V was shortened by 3 bases and J by 0 bases, with 15 bases between the two germline ends. The CDR3 consists of 16 residues. The CDR3: CASSHPDRPASYEQYF. The CDR3 DNA is TGCGCCAGCAGCCATCCTGACAGGCCTGCCTCCTACGAGCAGTACTTC.

This chain uses TRBV19 with TRBJ1-4; D remains ambiguous. This CDR3 has 13 amino acids. The ends were cut back, 9 bases at V and 8 bases at J, with 16 bases in the middle. The germline V gene encodes CDR1 LNHDA and CDR2 SQIVND (reference sequence). CDR3 amino acids: CASMRWKNEKLFF. The CDR3, as DNA: TGTGCCAGCATGCGGTGGAAGAACGAAAAACTGTTTTTT.

This clone was seen only a few times. The CDR3 DNA is TGTGCCGGGGGACAGGGAAATTCAAAGTCACCCCTCCACTTT. Protein product: CAGGQGNSKSPLHF. The chain carries TRBV30 and TRBJ1-6; 9 bases align to TRBD1. The CDR3 runs 14 residues. In germline, CDR1 is GTSNPN, CDR2 SVGIG (reference sequence). The J segment lost 10 bases and the V segment lost 8 bases, leaving 12 bases of the junction unmatched.

This chain uses TRBV10-2 with TRBJ1-2, with a possible D match to TRBD1 (5 bases). V lost 3 bases and J 8 bases, leaving 19 bases between the germline ends. Germline V lookup: CDR1 WSHSY, CDR2 SAAADI. The CDR3 is 15 amino acids. The CDR3 nucleotides are TGCGCCAGCAGTGAAATAGGGGCGGGAATTCGGGGCTACACCTTC. Protein product: CASSEIGAGIRGYTF.

V and J are TRBV7-9 and TRBJ2-3; unclear D gene. Germline-derived CDR1 and CDR2 are SEHNR and FQNEAQ (reference sequence). V was trimmed by 5 bases and J by 4 bases, leaving 7 bases between them. The CDR3 is 12 residues long. The CDR3 is CASSPNSDTQYF. Here the CDR3 DNA reads TGTGCCAGCAGCCCCAACTCAGATACGCAGTATTTT.

The rearrangement joins TRBV9 to TRBJ2-1; 9 nucleotides align to TRBD1. The CDR3 sequence is 16 residues long. J was trimmed by 5 bases and V by 5 bases; bases with no gene match: 11. Per germline, CDR1 SGDLS and CDR2 YYNGEE. The DNA for the CDR3 is TGTGCCAGCAGTCCGAACCCCGGGACAGGGCACAATGAGCAGTTCTTC. Protein product: CASSPNPGTGHNEQFF.

This clone was seen a handful of times. This chain links TRBV4-3 with TRBJ1-4, with 7 bases aligning to TRBD1. Germline V gene data show CDR1 as LGHNA and CDR2 as YSLEER. This CDR3 is 16 amino acids long. V dropped 1 base and J dropped 11; count of bases not matched to a gene: 13. CDR3 DNA sequence: TGCGCCAGCAGCCAAGCTTTCACCGGGACAGATAGGAAACTGTTTTTT. Translating it yields CASSQAFTGTDRKLFF.

This chain links TRBV11-1 with TRBJ2-1; 11 bases map to TRBD2. This CDR3 is built from 11 residues. The germline CDR1 and CDR2 sequences are SGHAT and FQDESV (reference sequence). V lost 8 bases and J lost 9; bases outside the gene matches: 0. The CDR3 is CASGTSGEQFF. The CDR3 coding sequence is TGTGCCAGCGGGACTAGCGGTGAGCAGTTCTTC.

This chain uses TRBV9 with TRBJ1-5; weak D call: TRBD1 (5 bases). CDR1 and CDR2 (germline): SGDLS, YYNGEE. Trimming cost V 4 bases and J 2 bases, with 10 bases left between them. The CDR3 totals 14 residues. The CDR3 spells CASSPRVGNQPQHF. The CDR3 bases are TGTGCCAGCAGCCCCAGGGTGGGCAATCAGCCCCAGCATTTT.